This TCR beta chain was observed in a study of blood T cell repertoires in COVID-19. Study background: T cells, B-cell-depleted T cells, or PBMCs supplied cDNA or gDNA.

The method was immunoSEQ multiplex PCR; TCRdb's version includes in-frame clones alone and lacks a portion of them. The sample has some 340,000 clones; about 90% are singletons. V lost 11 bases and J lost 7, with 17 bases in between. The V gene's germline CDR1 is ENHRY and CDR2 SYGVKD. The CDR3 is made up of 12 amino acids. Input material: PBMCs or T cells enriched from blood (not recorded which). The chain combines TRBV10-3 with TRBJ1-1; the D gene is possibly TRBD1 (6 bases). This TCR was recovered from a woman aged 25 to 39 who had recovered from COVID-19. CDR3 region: CASRGSGGEAFF. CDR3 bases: TGTGCCTCAAGGGGGTCGGGGGGTGAAGCTTTCTTT.